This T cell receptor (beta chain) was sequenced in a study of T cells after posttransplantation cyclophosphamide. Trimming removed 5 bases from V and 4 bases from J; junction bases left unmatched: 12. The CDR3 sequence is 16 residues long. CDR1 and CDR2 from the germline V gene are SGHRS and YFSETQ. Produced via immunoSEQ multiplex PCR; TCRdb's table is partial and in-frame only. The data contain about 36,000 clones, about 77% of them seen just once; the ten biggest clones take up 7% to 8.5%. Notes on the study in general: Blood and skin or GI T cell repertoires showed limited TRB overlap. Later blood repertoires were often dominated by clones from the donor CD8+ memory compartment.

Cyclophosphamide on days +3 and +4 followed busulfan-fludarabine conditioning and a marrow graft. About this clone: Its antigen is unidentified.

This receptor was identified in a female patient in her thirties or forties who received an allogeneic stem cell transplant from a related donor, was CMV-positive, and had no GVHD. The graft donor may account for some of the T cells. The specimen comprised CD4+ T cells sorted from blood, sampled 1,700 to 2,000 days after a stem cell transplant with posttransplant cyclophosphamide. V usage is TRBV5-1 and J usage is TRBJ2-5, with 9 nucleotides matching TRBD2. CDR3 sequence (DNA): TGCGCCAGCAGTTTAATTGGCGGGGGGGCGTCAGAGACCCAGTACTTC. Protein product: CASSLIGGGASETQYF.